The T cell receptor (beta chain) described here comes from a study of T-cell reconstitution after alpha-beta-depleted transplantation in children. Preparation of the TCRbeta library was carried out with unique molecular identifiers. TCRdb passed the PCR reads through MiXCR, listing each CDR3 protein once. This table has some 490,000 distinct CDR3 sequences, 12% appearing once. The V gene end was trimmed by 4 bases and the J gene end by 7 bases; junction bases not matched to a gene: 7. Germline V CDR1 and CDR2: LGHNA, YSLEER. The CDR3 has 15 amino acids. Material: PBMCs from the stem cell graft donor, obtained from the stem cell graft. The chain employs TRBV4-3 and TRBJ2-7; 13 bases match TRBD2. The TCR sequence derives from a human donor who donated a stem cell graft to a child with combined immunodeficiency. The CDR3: CASSRGLAGAREQYF. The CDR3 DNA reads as TGCGCCAGCAGCCGCGGACTAGCGGGGGCGAGGGAGCAGTACTTC.